The 26 T cell receptor beta chains listed next were all sequenced from one sample in a study of cytomegalovirus exposure and HLA in healthy donors. The PCR had 60 Vbeta and 13 Jbeta primers. Profiling relied on immunoSEQ multiplex PCR, and the TCRdb table lists in-frame clones only, not all of them. The table lists 100,000 or so clones, roughly 70% of them singletons. Sequenced input: PBMCs. Receptors originate from a man aged 45-65 years in good health and CMV-seronegative.

The chain couples TRBV27 to TRBJ1-1; possible D gene TRBD1, 5 bases. V gave up 5 bases and J gave up 5 bases, with 12 bases separating them. CDR1 and CDR2 (germline): MNHEY, SMNVEV (reference sequence). The CDR3 runs to 13 residues. The CDR3 region is CASSPRGVTEAFF. DNA for the CDR3: TGTGCCAGCAGTCCCCGGGGGGTGACTGAAGCTTTCTTT.

The chain links TRBV7-9 to TRBJ2-7, with 7 bases matching TRBD2. The J segment lost 6 bases and the V segment lost 1 base, leaving 3 bases of the junction unmatched. CDR3 size: 13 residues. CDR1 and CDR2 from the germline V gene are SEHNR and FQNEAQ (reference sequence). The CDR3, as DNA: TGTGCCAGCAGCTTAGAGGGAGGGGTCGAGCAGTACTTC. This sequence encodes CASSLEGGVEQYF.

V is TRBV6-6 and J is TRBJ1-2; 10 bases align to TRBD1. This CDR3 is 15 amino acids long. In germline, CDR1 is MNHNY, CDR2 SVGAGI (reference sequence). V lost 5 bases to trimming and J lost 5 bases; unmatched junction nucleotides: 8. CDR3 coding DNA: TGTGCCAGCAGTACTAGACAGGGGGCAAGTTATGGCTACACCTTC. This sequence encodes CASSTRQGASYGYTF.

This clone was counted between two and nine times. The chain combines TRBV6-5 with TRBJ1-1, with D tentatively TRBD1 (6 bases). The CDR3 contains 16 residues. V was pared by 2 bases and J by 5 bases, with 18 bases between. The germline CDR1 and CDR2 sequences are MNHEY and SVGAGI. As DNA, the CDR3 is TGTGCCAGCAGTTACGGGGCAGGGGCCTTGGGGACTGAAGCTTTCTTT. This encodes CASSYGAGALGTEAFF.

The chain links TRBV7-2 to TRBJ2-2; D not resolved. CDR1 is SGHTA and CDR2 is FQGNSA in the germline V gene. Trimming took 3 bases from V and 3 from J, leaving 5 bases between them. This CDR3 region has 13 residues. The CDR3 DNA reads TGTGCCAGCAGCTTTAGTTACACCGGGGAGCTGTTTTTT. Its translation: CASSFSYTGELFF. The whole variable domain, remainder taken from reference TRBV7-2 and TRBJ2-2, is GAGVSQSPSNKVTEKGKDVELRCDPISGHTALYWYRQSLGQGLEFLIYFQGNSAPDKSGLPSDRFSAERTGGSVSTLTIQRTQQEDSAVYLCASSFSYTGELFFGEGSRLTVL.

This chain connects TRBV21-1 to TRBJ1-3. TRBV21-1 corresponds to a pseudogene. CDR3 size: 15 residues. The CDR3 spells CASSPRLSSGNTIYF. As DNA, the CDR3 is TGTGCCAGCAGCCCTCGACTGAGCTCTGGAAACACCATATATTTT.

The chain joins TRBV5-1 to TRBJ1-4; D is unclear. CDR1 is SGHRS, CDR2 YFSETQ, per germline. This CDR3 contains 15 residues. The germline V and J ends were trimmed by 1 base and 0 bases, with 7 bases remaining between them. This CDR3 is CASSLTAATNEKLFF. CDR3 coding DNA: TGCGCCAGCAGCTTGACCGCGGCAACTAATGAAAAACTGTTTTTT.

Only a few counts were recorded for this clone. This sequence joins TRBV18 and TRBJ2-5; D might be TRBD2 (6 bases). V was trimmed by 2 bases and J by 5 bases, leaving 12 bases between them. Germline loops: CDR1 KGHSH, CDR2 LQKENI. The CDR3 sequence is 14 residues long. This chain's CDR3 is CASSPEGRGETQYF. The DNA of the CDR3 is TGTGCCAGCTCACCAGAAGGTCGGGGGGAGACCCAGTACTTC.

The V call is TRBV6-5, the J call TRBJ2-7; D call uncertain. Germline CDR1 and CDR2: MNHEY and SVGAGI. The CDR3 is made up of 13 amino acids. V shed 3 bases and J shed 5 bases, with 11 bases lying between them. Here the CDR3 DNA reads TGTGCCAGCAGTTATCCCGACTCTGACGAGCAGTACTTC. It encodes CASSYPDSDEQYF.

V usage is TRBV28 and J usage is TRBJ1-5; TRBD1 agrees at 8 bases. The ends lost 6 bases at V and 6 bases at J; junction bases unmatched: 16. The CDR3 sequence is 17 residues long. CDR1 MDHEN and CDR2 SYDVKM come from the germline V gene. The CDR3 loop reads CASRSTRDRLWSQPQHF. The CDR3 DNA reads as TGTGCCAGCAGGTCCACCCGGGACAGGCTTTGGAGTCAGCCCCAGCATTTT.

The gene calls are TRBV7-2 and TRBJ1-5, with TRBD1 as a possible D gene (5 bases). Trimming took 5 bases from V and 3 from J, leaving 14 bases between them. The CDR3 loop spans 15 amino acids. CDR1 is SGHTA and CDR2 is FQGNSA in the germline V gene. The CDR3 loop reads CASSLQGVTNQPQHF. CDR3 in DNA: TGTGCCAGCAGCCTCCAAGGGGTTACCAATCAGCCCCAGCATTTT.

V usage is TRBV4-1 and J usage is TRBJ2-7; 9 bases are shared with TRBD1. The germline CDR1 and CDR2 sequences are MGHRA and YSYEKL. V shed 3 bases, J shed 4 bases, and the junction held 13 bases outside the gene matches. This CDR3 has 17 amino acids. Here the CDR3 reads CASSQKHRDRVGYEQYF. The CDR3 bases are TGCGCCAGCAGCCAGAAACACCGGGACAGGGTGGGATACGAGCAGTACTTC.

This chain connects TRBV28 to TRBJ2-7; D unresolved. The CDR3 is made up of 12 amino acids. Germline loops: CDR1 MDHEN, CDR2 SYDVKM. Trimming left V 3 bases short and J 3 bases short, with 6 bases between. This CDR3 reads CASSFRSYEQYF. The CDR3 bases are TGTGCCAGCAGTTTCCGCAGCTACGAGCAGTACTTC.

This clone was found once. V gene TRBV7-8 combines with J gene TRBJ2-2, with 9 bases matching TRBD2. The CDR3 has 15 amino acids. Germline CDR1 is SGHVS and CDR2 is FQNEAQ. The junction had 5 bases not matched to a gene; V was cut back by 0 bases and J by 9 bases. The CDR3 DNA follows: TGTGCCAGCAGCTTAGCGGCTAGCGGGACAAGGGAGCTGTTTTTT. It codes for CASSLAASGTRELFF.

The chain uses TRBV15 and TRBJ2-1, with D maybe TRBD1 (6 bases). Germline CDR1 LNHNV, CDR2 YYDKDF (reference sequence). Trimming took off 3 bases at V and 9 bases at J, with 12 bases between the two ends. The CDR3 spans 13 residues. The CDR3 loop reads CATSRGAVGEQFF. CDR3 DNA sequence: TGTGCCACCAGCAGGGGGGCCGTGGGTGAGCAGTTCTTC.

The V gene is TRBV7-6, the J gene TRBJ2-6, with D perhaps matching TRBD1 (5 bases). The germline V and J ends were trimmed by 1 base and 2 bases, with 12 bases remaining between them. The CDR3 loop spans 17 amino acids. The germline V gene has CDR1 SGHVS and CDR2 FNYEAQ. The DNA of the CDR3 is TGTGCCAGCAGCTTAGACCCAGGGCCGGCTGGGGCCAACGTCCTGACTTTC. Protein product: CASSLDPGPAGANVLTF.

This clone was counted between two and nine times. The genes are TRBV6-1 and TRBJ2-1; D perhaps matches TRBD2 (7 bases). Germline CDR1 reads MNHNS; CDR2 reads SASEGT. This CDR3 comprises 12 residues. With 6 bases removed from V and 9 bases from J, the gap between germline ends came to 12 bases. Written as DNA, the CDR3 is TGTGCCAGCAGGTCCCGGGGGGCTGAGCAGTTCTTC. This sequence encodes CASRSRGAEQFF.

The V and J genes are TRBV28 and TRBJ2-5; 8 positions match TRBD1. Germline CDR1 is MDHEN and CDR2 is SYDVKM. The CDR3 runs to 14 residues. The ends lost 6 bases at V and 5 bases at J; junction bases unmatched: 8. The CDR3 here is CASSFPGGAETQYF. Here the CDR3 DNA reads TGTGCCAGCAGCTTTCCAGGGGGCGCGGAGACCCAGTACTTC.

This chain uses TRBV29-1 with TRBJ1-1; 7 positions match TRBD1. V dropped 7 bases and J dropped 7; count of bases not matched to a gene: 3. This CDR3 contains 10 residues. Germline assignment: CDR1 SQVTM and CDR2 ANQGSEA. CDR3 sequence (DNA): TGCAGCGCCCGGGACAGTGAAGCTTTCTTT. Residues: CSARDSEAFF.

The chain is built from TRBV6-1 and TRBJ1-5; 9 bases fit TRBD1. The V and J ends lost 3 bases and 6 bases, in that order; junction bases with no gene match: 6. The CDR3 contains 15 residues. Germline CDR1 and CDR2: MNHNS and SASEGT. In DNA, the CDR3 is TGTGCCAGCAGTGAGGACAGGGGTTGGGGTCAGCCCCAGCATTTT. Its translation is CASSEDRGWGQPQHF.

The chain carries TRBV6-5 and TRBJ2-7; D is possibly TRBD1 (5 bases). The V end lost 5 bases, the J end lost 5 bases, and 16 bases lay between the germline ends. This CDR3 spans 14 amino acids. CDR1 is MNHEY, CDR2 SVGAGI, per germline. The CDR3 DNA sequence: TGTGCCAGCAGTCTCGCCGCCAGGGCCCACGAGCAGTACTTC. Translation gives CASSLAARAHEQYF.

The chain is built from TRBV11-1 and TRBJ2-7; a possible D gene is TRBD1 (5 bases). V lost 2 bases, J lost 2 bases, and 19 bases lay in between. The CDR3 has 17 amino acids. In germline, CDR1 is SGHAT, CDR2 FQDESV (reference sequence). CDR3 residues: CASSLRTRQSGAYEQYF. The CDR3 coding sequence is TGTGCCAGCAGCTTACGCACTCGACAGTCGGGTGCCTACGAGCAGTACTTC.

This chain joins TRBV7-3 and TRBJ1-1; possible D gene TRBD1, 5 bases. CDR1 and CDR2 from the germline V gene are SGHTA and FQGTGA. The CDR3 has 14 residues. V was trimmed by 0 bases and J by 6 bases, leaving 11 bases between them. The CDR3 coding sequence is TGTGCCAGCAGCTTAACGAGCAGGGTGGCTGAAGCTTTCTTT. This gives the protein CASSLTSRVAEAFF.

This rearrangement joins TRBV10-3 to TRBJ1-1; TRBD1 agrees at 9 bases. The CDR3 is 16 residues long. The germline gives CDR1 ENHRY, CDR2 SYGVKD. V dropped 0 bases and J dropped 3; count of bases not matched to a gene: 5. In DNA, the CDR3 is TGTGCCATCAGTGAGTCTGGGACAGGGAGACACACTGAAGCTTTCTTT. Amino acids: CAISESGTGRHTEAFF.

The chain joins TRBV15 to TRBJ2-1, with D tentatively TRBD1 (5 bases). This CDR3 spans 11 amino acids. Germline loops: CDR1 LNHNV, CDR2 YYDKDF (reference sequence). V was trimmed by 8 bases and J by 7 bases, leaving 9 bases between them. This CDR3 is CATQGENEQFF. Written as DNA, the CDR3 is TGTGCCACCCAAGGGGAAAATGAGCAGTTCTTC.

The V gene is TRBV2, the J gene TRBJ2-1; the D gene is possibly TRBD2 (6 bases). The germline V gene has CDR1 SNHLY and CDR2 FYNNEI. CDR3 size: 13 residues. The ends were cut back, 6 bases at V and 3 bases at J, with 9 bases in the middle. The CDR3 region has the DNA TGTGCCAGCAGGCTCGGGGGCTACAATGAGCAGTTCTTC. The encoded protein is CASRLGGYNEQFF.